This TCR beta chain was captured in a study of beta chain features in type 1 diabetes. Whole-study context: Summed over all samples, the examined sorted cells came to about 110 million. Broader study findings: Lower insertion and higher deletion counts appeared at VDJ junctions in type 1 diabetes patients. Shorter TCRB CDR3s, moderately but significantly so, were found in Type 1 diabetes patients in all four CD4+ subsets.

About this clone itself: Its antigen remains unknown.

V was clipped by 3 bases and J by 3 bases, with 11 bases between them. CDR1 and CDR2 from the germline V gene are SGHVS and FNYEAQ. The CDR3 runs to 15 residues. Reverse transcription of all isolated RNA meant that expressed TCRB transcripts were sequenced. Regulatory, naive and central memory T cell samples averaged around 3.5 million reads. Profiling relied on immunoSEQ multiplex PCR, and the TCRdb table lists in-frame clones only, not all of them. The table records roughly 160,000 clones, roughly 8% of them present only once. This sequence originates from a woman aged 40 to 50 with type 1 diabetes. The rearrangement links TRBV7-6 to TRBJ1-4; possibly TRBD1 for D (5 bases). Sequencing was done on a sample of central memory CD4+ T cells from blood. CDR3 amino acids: CASSFSGLANEKLFF. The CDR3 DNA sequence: TGTGCCAGCAGCTTCTCAGGGTTGGCTAATGAAAAACTGTTTTTT.